A single sample gave rise to the 17 T cell receptor beta chains below, sequenced in a study of T cell responses to AZD1222 COVID-19 vaccine. Produced via immunoSEQ multiplex PCR; TCRdb's table is partial and in-frame only. The sample contains 130,000 to 150,000 clones, 90% to 95% of which appear only once. The starting material was peripheral blood, obtained on day 0 of MenACWY control vaccination. These receptors were obtained from an adult in good health.

V is TRBV7-6 and J is TRBJ1-2; D possibly corresponds to TRBD1 (6 bases). V was pared by 4 bases and J by 2 bases, with 14 bases between. The CDR3 sequence is 15 residues long. Germline V gene data show CDR1 as SGHVS and CDR2 as FNYEAQ. The CDR3 DNA reads as TGTGCCAGCAGCTCAGGTACAGGGACCAACTATGGCTACACCTTC. Translation: CASSSGTGTNYGYTF.

The V call is TRBV6-5, the J call TRBJ2-1, with TRBD2 matching over 10 bases. Looked up from germline, CDR1 is MNHEY and CDR2 is SVGAGI. Trimming took 4 bases from V and 7 from J; bases not matched to a gene: 4. The CDR3 has 14 residues. In nucleotides, the CDR3 is TGTGCCAGCAGTTGGGGTAGCGGGGGGAATGAGCAGTTCTTC. This translates into CASSWGSGGNEQFF.

The rearrangement joins TRBV11-2 to TRBJ1-5, with D maybe TRBD1 (5 bases). Germline CDR1 is SGHAT and CDR2 is FQNNGV. The CDR3 consists of 14 residues. Trimming cost V 4 bases and J 4 bases, with 11 bases left between them. The chain's CDR3 is CASSWGGGNQPQHF. The CDR3 DNA reads as TGTGCCAGCAGCTGGGGCGGAGGAAATCAGCCCCAGCATTTT.

The chain is built from TRBV30 and TRBJ2-2; perhaps TRBD1 as D (5 bases). The V gene lost 5 bases and the J gene lost 6 bases, with 10 bases spanning the gap. The CDR3 runs 12 residues. The germline V gene encodes CDR1 GTSNPN and CDR2 SVGIG (reference sequence). CDR3 residues: CAWLRVAGELFF. The DNA of the CDR3 is TGTGCCTGGCTCAGGGTTGCCGGGGAGCTGTTTTTT.

The gene calls are TRBV28 and TRBJ2-7; TRBD2 is a possible D gene (6 bases). Trimming took off 5 bases at V and 3 bases at J, with 20 bases between the two ends. Germline V gene lookup returns CDR1 MDHEN and CDR2 SYDVKM. The CDR3 is 16 amino acids. CDR3 bases: TGTGCCAGCAGTCTTTCGCCCAAGGGACTTAACTACGAGCAGTACTTC. It translates to CASSLSPKGLNYEQYF.

J is TRBJ2-5 and V is TRBV27, with D possibly being TRBD1 (6 bases). This CDR3 is built from 14 residues. Germline CDR1 MNHEY, CDR2 SMNVEV (reference sequence). Trimming stripped 2 bases from V and 4 bases from J, with 11 bases between. The CDR3 nucleotides read TGTGCCAGCAGTTTAAAGTGGGGGCGAGAGACCCAGTACTTC. Translation gives CASSLKWGRETQYF.

The gene calls are TRBV6-2 or TRBV6-3 and TRBJ1-1; TRBD1 matches 9 bases. Germline CDR1 reads MNHEY; CDR2 reads SVGEGT. V shed 6 bases, J shed 2 bases, and the junction held 13 bases outside the gene matches. This CDR3 spans 17 amino acids. In DNA, the CDR3 is TGTGCCAGCAGCCCTGAGTCACTGGACAGGGGTAACACTGAAGCTTTCTTT. Amino acid sequence: CASSPESLDRGNTEAFF.

This clone was recorded only once. The gene calls are TRBV14 and TRBJ2-6; D is unresolved. V shed 9 bases and J shed 4 bases, with 7 bases lying between them. Germline CDR1 and CDR2: SGHDN and FVKESK. The CDR3 has 12 residues. The CDR3 loop reads CARGAGANVLTF. The CDR3 region has the DNA TGTGCCAGGGGCGCCGGGGCCAACGTCCTGACTTTC.

The chain couples TRBV7-8 to TRBJ2-6; tentatively, D is TRBD2 (5 bases). Germline CDR1 and CDR2: SGHVS and FQNEAQ. Trimming left V 5 bases short and J 0 bases short, with 11 bases between. The CDR3 contains 16 residues. The CDR3 is CASSQRFPSGANVLTF. The DNA of the CDR3 is TGTGCCAGCAGCCAGCGGTTCCCCTCTGGGGCCAACGTCCTGACTTTC.

The chain joins TRBV6-5 to TRBJ1-5; possibly TRBD1 for D (6 bases). Germline CDR1 reads MNHEY; CDR2 reads SVGAGI. The CDR3 covers 12 residues. V was cut by 7 bases and J by 5 bases, with 9 bases left in between. CDR3 region: CASKSGDQPQHF. CDR3 nucleotide sequence: TGTGCCAGCAAATCAGGGGATCAGCCCCAGCATTTT.

The chain is built from TRBV7-8 and TRBJ1-6, with D tentatively TRBD1 (5 bases). CDR3 length: 15 amino acids. V was pared by 3 bases and J by 10 bases, with 16 bases between. Germline assignment: CDR1 SGHVS and CDR2 FQNEAQ. The CDR3 loop is CASSFMAGSGSPLHF. Here the CDR3 DNA reads TGTGCCAGCAGCTTTATGGCAGGGTCGGGATCACCCCTCCACTTT.

For the CDR3, the DNA is TGTGCCAGCAGCCTACGACACATGGGAGGGGGTGAGAACACTGAAGCTTTCTTT. Amino acids: CASSLRHMGGGENTEAFF. This rearrangement joins TRBV27 to TRBJ1-1; a possible D gene is TRBD1 (6 bases). The CDR3 length is 18 residues. CDR1 MNHEY and CDR2 SMNVEV come from the germline V gene (reference sequence). V gave up 6 bases and J gave up 1 base, with 24 bases separating them.

The genes are TRBV4-2 and TRBJ2-5; D might be TRBD1 (5 bases). This CDR3 is 14 amino acids long. Trimming cost V 0 bases and J 4 bases, with 9 bases left between them. Germline CDR1 LGHNA, CDR2 YNFKEQ. The CDR3 reads CASSQDGQIETQYF. CDR3 sequence (DNA): TGTGCCAGCAGCCAAGATGGACAAATAGAGACCCAGTACTTC.

The rearrangement links TRBV19 to TRBJ1-1, with a weak D call TRBD1 (6 bases). The germline V gene encodes CDR1 LNHDA and CDR2 SQIVND (reference sequence). This CDR3 contains 13 residues. V was shortened by 4 bases and J by 5 bases, with 11 bases between the two germline ends. The CDR3 bases are TGTGCCAGTAGTAAACAGGGAAGGACTGAAGCTTTCTTT. Translated, it gives CASSKQGRTEAFF.

This clone was seen only once. This chain uses TRBV9 with TRBJ2-7, with TRBD2 matching over 7 bases. Germline CDR1 reads SGDLS; CDR2 reads YYNGEE. This CDR3 spans 14 amino acids. The J segment lost 0 bases and the V segment lost 4 bases, leaving 4 bases of the junction unmatched. Here the CDR3 reads CASSQSGTSYEQYF. CDR3 in DNA: TGTGCCAGCAGCCAAAGCGGGACCTCCTACGAGCAGTACTTC.

The gene calls are TRBV11-2 and TRBJ1-2; weak D call: TRBD1 (5 bases). Germline assignment: CDR1 SGHAT and CDR2 FQNNGV. Trimming pared 5 bases from V and 2 bases from J, leaving 12 bases between. This CDR3 region has 14 residues. This CDR3 reads CASSQVWGNYGYTF. The CDR3 DNA sequence: TGTGCCAGCAGCCAGGTCTGGGGGAACTATGGCTACACCTTC.

The gene calls are TRBV19 and TRBJ1-6; unclear D gene. This CDR3 comprises 13 residues. V dropped 3 bases and J dropped 10 bases, with 10 bases sitting between them. Germline V gives CDR1 LNHDA, CDR2 SQIVND (reference sequence). The CDR3 spells CASSMGRFSPLHF. The CDR3 bases are TGTGCCAGTAGTATGGGAAGGTTCTCACCCCTCCACTTT.